One sample yielded the 22 T cell receptor beta chains listed below, sequenced in a study of cytomegalovirus exposure and HLA in healthy donors. Clones were read by immunoSEQ multiplex PCR, and TCRdb kept only the in-frame ones, dropping some. The repertoire holds around 260,000 clones, with 90% as singletons. Material: PBMCs. Receptor source: a woman under 40 in good health and CMV-seronegative.

The chain uses TRBV6-5 and TRBJ1-3; tentatively, D is TRBD1 (5 bases). This CDR3 comprises 15 residues. Trimming left V 0 bases short and J 1 base short, with 7 bases between. Germline values: CDR1 MNHEY, CDR2 SVGAGI. CDR3 region: CASSYSRGSGNTIYF. The CDR3 bases are TGTGCCAGCAGTTACTCGAGGGGATCTGGAAACACCATATATTTT.

The chain is built from TRBV7-6 and TRBJ2-1; 14 bases are shared with TRBD2. Germline V CDR1 and CDR2: SGHVS, FNYEAQ. With V trimmed by 4 bases and J by 10 bases, 6 bases remained unmatched. CDR3 length: 15 amino acids. The CDR3 spells CASSSRTSGRREQFF. The CDR3 DNA follows: TGTGCCAGCAGCTCCCGGACTAGCGGGAGGCGCGAGCAGTTCTTC.

The chain is built from TRBV5-5 and TRBJ2-7; no definite D call. CDR1 and CDR2 from the germline V gene are SGHKS and YYEKEE (reference sequence). CDR3 length: 14 residues. The V end was cut by 1 base, the J end by 2 bases, with 10 bases between. The CDR3: CASSLFSPPYEQYF. The CDR3 DNA is TGTGCCAGCAGCTTGTTCTCGCCGCCCTACGAGCAGTACTTC. Looking up the rest from reference TRBV5-5 and TRBJ2-7 gives the full variable domain: DAGVTQSPTHLIKTRGQQVTLRCSPISGHKSVSWYQQVLGQGPQFIFQYYEKEERGRGNFPDRFSARQFPNYSSELNVNALLLGDSALYLCASSLFSPPYEQYFGPGTRLTVT.

CDR3 residues: CASRMRDRVSGANVLTF. CDR3 nucleotide sequence: TGTGCCAGTAGGATGAGAGACAGGGTGTCTGGGGCCAACGTCCTGACTTTC. The rearrangement links TRBV19 to TRBJ2-6; 7 bases are shared with TRBD1. In germline, CDR1 is LNHDA, CDR2 SQIVND (reference sequence). This CDR3 contains 17 residues. V trimming: 6 bases; J trimming: 1 base; junction bases outside the gene matches: 9.

The chain links TRBV7-3 to TRBJ2-1; TRBD2 is a possible D gene (5 bases). V was shortened by 0 bases and J by 9 bases, with 9 bases between the two germline ends. The CDR3 covers 13 residues. Germline V gene data show CDR1 as SGHTA and CDR2 as FQGTGA. The CDR3 sequence: CASSLTMTTEQFF. The CDR3 region has the DNA TGTGCCAGCAGCTTAACCATGACTACTGAGCAGTTCTTC.

The CDR3 is CASSLAGTGANEKLFF. The CDR3 nucleotides are TGTGCCAGCAGCTTAGCGGGGACAGGGGCAAATGAAAAACTGTTTTTT. The gene calls are TRBV7-8 and TRBJ1-4; TRBD1 matches 10 bases. CDR3 length equals 16 residues. CDR1 is SGHVS, CDR2 FQNEAQ, per germline. V lost 0 bases, J lost 5 bases, and 3 bases stayed unmatched.

V usage is TRBV27 and J usage is TRBJ2-7; D may be TRBD1 (6 bases). The CDR3 contains 19 residues. Germline CDR1 MNHEY, CDR2 SMNVEV (reference sequence). The ends were cut back, 5 bases at V and 0 bases at J, with 26 bases in the middle. CDR3 DNA sequence: TGTGCCAGCAGTCACTCCCCGTACAGGGTCGGAGAGTACTCCTACGAGCAGTACTTC. It yields the protein CASSHSPYRVGEYSYEQYF.

This clone was seen only once. The rearrangement joins TRBV4-3 to TRBJ1-1; maybe TRBD1 (5 bases). The CDR3 is 15 amino acids. Germline V gives CDR1 LGHNA, CDR2 YSLEER. V lost 0 bases, J lost 4 bases, and 12 bases lay in between. CDR3 sequence reads: CASSQEDEGSTEAFF. As DNA, the CDR3 is TGCGCCAGCAGCCAAGAAGACGAGGGGAGCACTGAAGCTTTCTTT.

This chain uses TRBV19 with TRBJ1-2, with a weak D call TRBD1 (6 bases). Trimming removed 4 bases at V and 3 bases at J, with 12 bases between. Germline CDR1 LNHDA, CDR2 SQIVND (reference sequence). This CDR3 spans 14 amino acids. This CDR3 reads CASSKEQGYYGYTF. The CDR3 coding sequence is TGTGCCAGTAGTAAAGAACAGGGTTACTATGGCTACACCTTC.

The V call is TRBV18, the J call TRBJ2-5; possible D gene TRBD1, 6 bases. CDR1 KGHSH and CDR2 LQKENI come from the germline V gene. CDR3 length equals 15 residues. Between the trimmed V and J ends, which lost 6 bases and 5 bases, there was a span of 19 bases. In nucleotides, the CDR3 is TGTGCCAGCTCTCCCAATACAGGGTTTTCGGAGACCCAGTACTTC. Translation gives CASSPNTGFSETQYF.

The rearrangement joins TRBV2 to TRBJ2-7; D remains ambiguous. Germline CDR1 SNHLY, CDR2 FYNNEI. The CDR3 contains 11 residues. V gave up 6 bases and J gave up 2 bases, with 5 bases separating them. The CDR3 loop is CASRNTYEQYF. CDR3 DNA: TGTGCCAGCAGAAACACCTACGAGCAGTACTTC.

This clone was observed once. This chain joins TRBV13 and TRBJ2-3; D may be TRBD2 (5 bases). Germline lookup yields CDR1 PRHDT and CDR2 FYEKMQ (reference sequence). V was trimmed by 7 bases and J by 1 base, leaving 15 bases between them. CDR3 length equals 15 residues. CDR3 loop: CASTRGPGGTDTQYF. As DNA, the CDR3 is TGTGCCAGCACCCGCGGTCCCGGGGGCACAGATACGCAGTATTTT.

The rearrangement uses TRBV18 and TRBJ1-1; D gene unclear. Trimming left V 3 bases short and J 0 bases short, with 8 bases between. The CDR3 contains 14 residues. Germline V CDR1 and CDR2: KGHSH, LQKENI. The CDR3 coding sequence is TGTGCCAGCTCACCGAACCCGGTGAACACTGAAGCTTTCTTT. Translated: CASSPNPVNTEAFF.

This chain joins TRBV11-3 and TRBJ2-6; 8 nucleotides align to TRBD1. In germline, CDR1 is SGHNT, CDR2 YENEEA. The CDR3 sequence is 17 residues long. Trimming cost V 5 bases and J 2 bases; bases outside gene matches: 8. The CDR3 region has the DNA TGTGCCAGCAGCCTAGGACCAGGGGGCGCTGGGGCCAACGTCCTGACTTTC. It yields the protein CASSLGPGGAGANVLTF.

The genes are TRBV27 and TRBJ2-7; D is tentatively TRBD1 or TRBD2 (5 bases each). Per germline, CDR1 MNHEY and CDR2 SMNVEV (reference sequence). The CDR3 is 14 amino acids. V was shortened by 2 bases and J by 7 bases, with 15 bases between the two germline ends. This CDR3 reads CASSLGGLLGEQYF. For the CDR3, the DNA is TGTGCCAGCAGTTTAGGGGGTCTCCTAGGAGAGCAGTACTTC.

This chain's CDR3 is CASSYSGTTSYEQYF. CDR3 bases: TGTGCCAGCAGTTACTCCGGGACTACTTCCTACGAGCAGTACTTC. This chain joins TRBV6-5 and TRBJ2-7, with TRBD2 matching over 7 bases. This CDR3 is 15 amino acids long. Germline CDR1 MNHEY, CDR2 SVGAGI. V trimming: 0 bases; J trimming: 1 base; junction bases outside the gene matches: 3.

The rearrangement links TRBV5-1 to TRBJ2-2; the D is unclear. The length of the CDR3 is 14 residues. V lost 0 bases and J lost 3, with 6 bases in between. The germline V gene encodes CDR1 SGHRS and CDR2 YFSETQ. The CDR3, as DNA: TGCGCCAGCAGCTTGGCGACTCACACCGGGGAGCTGTTTTTT. Translated, it gives CASSLATHTGELFF.

V usage is TRBV5-1 and J usage is TRBJ2-2; 12 positions match TRBD1. CDR1 and CDR2 (germline): SGHRS, YFSETQ. This CDR3 comprises 17 residues. J gave up 3 bases and V 2 bases, and 5 bases lay outside the gene matches. CDR3 amino acids: CASSLTGTGGHTGELFF. The CDR3 DNA follows: TGCGCCAGCAGCTTAACCGGGACAGGGGGCCACACCGGGGAGCTGTTTTTT.

The J gene is TRBJ2-7, the V gene TRBV19; the D gene is possibly TRBD1 (5 bases). From germline, CDR1 is LNHDA and CDR2 SQIVND (reference sequence). V shed 6 bases and J shed 2 bases, with 11 bases lying between them. This CDR3 spans 13 amino acids. The CDR3: CASSAGITYEQYF. The DNA for the CDR3 is TGTGCCAGTAGCGCAGGGATAACCTACGAGCAGTACTTC.

The chain joins TRBV6-1 to TRBJ2-7; a weak D match, TRBD2 (5 bases). CDR3 size: 14 residues. Between the trimmed V and J ends, which lost 8 bases and 2 bases, there was a span of 16 bases. Germline lookup yields CDR1 MNHNS and CDR2 SASEGT. DNA of the CDR3: TGTGCCAGCCCAGGACGGGGAAGGGCCTACGAGCAGTACTTC. It codes for CASPGRGRAYEQYF.

V and J are TRBV30 and TRBJ2-7; either TRBD1 or TRBD2 may fit D (5 bases each). The V and J ends lost 0 bases and 1 base respectively, with 10 bases between them. Germline CDR1 and CDR2: GTSNPN and SVGIG (reference sequence). This CDR3 has 14 residues. This chain's CDR3 is CAWSVWDASYEQYF. The DNA of the CDR3 is TGTGCCTGGAGTGTATGGGACGCTTCCTACGAGCAGTACTTC.

This sequence joins TRBV11-2 and TRBJ2-4; D perhaps matches TRBD2 (6 bases). CDR3 size: 12 residues. In germline, CDR1 is SGHAT, CDR2 FQNNGV. Deletions cut 8 bases from V and 4 bases from J, with 9 bases between. CDR3 nucleotide sequence: TGTGCCAGCGACAGCGGGAAAAACATTCAGTACTTC. Translation: CASDSGKNIQYF. Filled out from reference TRBV11-2 and TRBJ2-4, the complete variable domain reads EAGVAQSPRYKIIEKRQSVAFWCNPISGHATLYWYQQILGQGPKLLIQFQNNGVVDDSQLPKDRFSAERLKGVDSTLKIQPAKLEDSAVYLCASDSGKNIQYFGAGTRLSVL.